Each of the 18 T cell receptor beta chains below was sequenced from the same sample in a study of shared clonotypes between healthy human individuals. Cells designated naive CD8 were CD45RO-negative and were positively selected for CCR7, with terminally differentiated effector memory CD45RA+ cells excluded. Some clones are missing from TCRdb's copy, which holds only in-frame ones; the method was immunoSEQ multiplex PCR. The data contain hundreds of thousands of clones, approximately 95% of them seen just once; the ten biggest clones take up over 0.1%. The sequenced sample consisted of naive CD8+ T cells sorted from blood. All receptors come from a woman in her thirties in good health.

The V and J genes are TRBV28 and TRBJ1-5; no reliable D call. V was clipped by 2 bases and J by 3 bases, with 11 bases between them. The length of the CDR3 is 15 residues. Germline CDR1 and CDR2: MDHEN and SYDVKM. The CDR3, as DNA: TGTGCCAGCAGTTTAGTCGGAAGGTCCAATCAGCCCCAGCATTTT. Amino acid sequence: CASSLVGRSNQPQHF.

The chain links TRBV7-7 to TRBJ2-1, with 9 bases that match TRBD2. CDR1 and CDR2 from the germline V gene are SSHAT and FNYEAQ (reference sequence). The CDR3 contains 16 residues. V shed 4 bases and J 0 bases; nucleotides not matched to a gene: 4. The CDR3, as DNA: TGTGCCAGCAGCTCTAGCGGGGTTAGCTCCTACAATGAGCAGTTCTTC. As protein: CASSSSGVSSYNEQFF.

The genes are TRBV7-3 and TRBJ2-3; a weak D match, TRBD2 (5 bases). Trimming cost V 2 bases and J 1 base, with 16 bases left between them. Germline values: CDR1 SGHTA, CDR2 FQGTGA. The CDR3 is 17 residues long. The CDR3 DNA is TGTGCCAGCAGCTTATCGTTGGCTAGCTCTCGCACAGATACGCAGTATTTT. Amino acids: CASSLSLASSRTDTQYF.

The chain carries TRBV27 and TRBJ2-7, with 10 bases matching TRBD2. With 2 bases clipped from V and 4 bases from J, the junction kept 8 bases outside the gene matches. Germline-derived CDR1 and CDR2 are MNHEY and SMNVEV (reference sequence). The CDR3 length is 16 residues. This chain's CDR3 is CASSLQASGSPYEQYF. The CDR3 DNA reads as TGTGCCAGCAGTTTACAGGCTAGCGGGAGTCCTTACGAGCAGTACTTC.

The V call is TRBV28, the J call TRBJ2-3; D not certain. The CDR3 contains 13 residues. The V and J ends lost 5 bases and 6 bases respectively, with 12 bases between them. Germline V gene data show CDR1 as MDHEN and CDR2 as SYDVKM. CDR3 coding DNA: TGTGCCAGCAGTCTGTACAGTGCCGATACGCAGTATTTT. This sequence encodes CASSLYSADTQYF. The variable domain in full, completed from reference TRBV28 and TRBJ2-3, reads DVKVTQSSRYLVKRTGEKVFLECVQDMDHENMFWYRQDPGLGLRLIYFSYDVKMKEKGDIPEGYSVSREKKERFSLILESASTNQTSMYLCASSLYSADTQYFGPGTRLTVL.

The CDR3 DNA reads TGCGCCAGCAGCCCTCGGACTAGGCCCTACGAGCAGTACTTC. Encoded protein: CASSPRTRPYEQYF. The V gene is TRBV4-1, the J gene TRBJ2-7; 7 bases match TRBD2. J gave up 2 bases and V 4 bases, and 5 bases lay outside the gene matches. Per germline, CDR1 MGHRA and CDR2 YSYEKL. The CDR3 runs 14 residues.

The J gene is TRBJ2-7, the V gene TRBV28, with D possibly TRBD2 on 5 matching bases. Germline V CDR1 and CDR2: MDHEN, SYDVKM. This CDR3 contains 17 residues. V was shortened by 4 bases and J by 7 bases, with 26 bases between the two germline ends. CDR3 DNA: TGTGCCAGCAGTTCCCACCAATCTCTCGCGAGGGAGTGGGAGCAGTACTTC. Its protein product is CASSSHQSLAREWEQYF. Variable domain in full (rest from reference TRBV28 and TRBJ2-7): DVKVTQSSRYLVKRTGEKVFLECVQDMDHENMFWYRQDPGLGLRLIYFSYDVKMKEKGDIPEGYSVSREKKERFSLILESASTNQTSMYLCASSSHQSLAREWEQYFGPGTRLTVT.

The chain carries TRBV4-1 and TRBJ2-7; 7 bases agree with TRBD1. The CDR3 contains 15 residues. Trimming removed 1 base from V and 4 bases from J; junction bases left unmatched: 7. Per the germline V gene, CDR1 is MGHRA and CDR2 is YSYEKL. In DNA form, the CDR3 reads TGCGCCAGCAGCCAAGGCATGGGGACAGTTTACGAGCAGTACTTC. Its protein is CASSQGMGTVYEQYF.

This chain links TRBV27 with TRBJ2-1; TRBD2 matches 9 bases. This CDR3 spans 15 amino acids. V was pared by 8 bases and J by 6 bases, with 11 bases of the junction left unmatched. Germline CDR1 and CDR2: MNHEY and SMNVEV (reference sequence). CDR3: CASGPGLATLNEQFF. The CDR3, as DNA: TGTGCCAGCGGGCCGGGACTAGCTACACTCAATGAGCAGTTCTTC.

In its sample, this clone was seen once. V gene TRBV30 combines with J gene TRBJ2-7; maybe TRBD2 (6 bases). Deletions cut 0 bases from V and 1 base from J, with 13 bases between. The CDR3 is 15 residues long. Germline V gene data show CDR1 as GTSNPN and CDR2 as SVGIG (reference sequence). The CDR3 sequence is CAWSVKREVSYEQYF. In DNA, the CDR3 is TGTGCCTGGAGTGTGAAGAGGGAGGTATCCTACGAGCAGTACTTC.

The chain couples TRBV2 to TRBJ2-5; maybe TRBD1 (6 bases). The CDR3 has 13 residues. The V end was cut by 3 bases, the J end by 5 bases, with 10 bases between. Germline V gene lookup returns CDR1 SNHLY and CDR2 FYNNEI. The CDR3 is CASSDRGWETQYF. The DNA of the CDR3 is TGTGCCAGCAGTGACAGGGGTTGGGAGACCCAGTACTTC.

V gene TRBV7-3 combines with J gene TRBJ2-1, with TRBD2 matching over 13 bases. The V and J ends lost 5 bases and 2 bases, in that order; junction bases with no gene match: 3. Germline V gene lookup returns CDR1 SGHTA and CDR2 FQGTGA. This CDR3 has 16 amino acids. CDR3 bases: TGTGCCAGCAGCATCGGGACTAGCGGGACCTACAATGAGCAGTTCTTC. Protein: CASSIGTSGTYNEQFF.

The chain recombines TRBV19 with TRBJ2-7, with D tentatively TRBD1 (5 bases). Trimming removed 3 bases at V and 6 bases at J, with 15 bases between. CDR1 is LNHDA, CDR2 SQIVND, per germline (reference sequence). The CDR3 has 14 amino acids. The DNA for the CDR3 is TGTGCCAGTAGTATTCGCCAGGGTCTTGGCGAGCAGTACTTC. Protein: CASSIRQGLGEQYF. The whole variable domain, remainder taken from reference TRBV19 and TRBJ2-7, is DGGITQSPKYLFRKEGQNVTLSCEQNLNHDAMYWYRQDPGQGLRLIYYSQIVNDFQKGDIAEGYSVSREKKESFPLTVTSAQKNPTAFYLCASSIRQGLGEQYFGPGTRLTVT.

The chain uses TRBV27 and TRBJ1-1, with 9 bases aligning to TRBD1. The V gene end was trimmed by 5 bases and the J gene end by 1 base; junction bases not matched to a gene: 5. This CDR3 has 15 residues. Germline CDR1 MNHEY, CDR2 SMNVEV (reference sequence). CDR3 sequence reads: CASSSTGGGNTEAFF. In DNA form, the CDR3 reads TGTGCCAGCAGTAGTACAGGGGGCGGGAACACTGAAGCTTTCTTT.

This sequence joins TRBV28 and TRBJ2-1; D is ambiguous. The CDR3 runs to 15 residues. Germline V gene sequence: CDR1 MDHEN, CDR2 SYDVKM. Trimming stripped 3 bases from V and 3 bases from J, with 12 bases between. CDR3 amino acids: CASSFRHSFYNEQFF. The CDR3 DNA is TGTGCCAGCAGTTTCCGACACTCTTTCTACAATGAGCAGTTCTTC.

V gene TRBV28 combines with J gene TRBJ1-3, with D unclear. Trimming pared 2 bases from V and 2 bases from J, leaving 1 base between. Germline values: CDR1 MDHEN, CDR2 SYDVKM. This CDR3 spans 12 amino acids. The CDR3 bases are TGTGCCAGCAGTTTAACTGGAAACACCATATATTTT. This translates into CASSLTGNTIYF. Full variable domain (rest looked up from reference TRBV28 and TRBJ1-3): DVKVTQSSRYLVKRTGEKVFLECVQDMDHENMFWYRQDPGLGLRLIYFSYDVKMKEKGDIPEGYSVSREKKERFSLILESASTNQTSMYLCASSLTGNTIYFGEGSWLTVV.

This clone was recorded once. This rearrangement joins TRBV30 to TRBJ2-7; D not resolved. Germline V gene lookup returns CDR1 GTSNPN and CDR2 SVGIG (reference sequence). V was pared by 7 bases and J by 1 base, with 14 bases between. The CDR3 loop spans 13 amino acids. CDR3 coding DNA: TGTGCCTATTGCCAGAGTGGTTCCTACGAGCAGTACTTC. Its translation: CAYCQSGSYEQYF.

The J gene is TRBJ1-4, the V gene TRBV27; no reliable D call. The CDR3 sequence is 15 residues long. Trimming stripped 2 bases from V and 8 bases from J, with 15 bases between. The germline V gene encodes CDR1 MNHEY and CDR2 SMNVEV (reference sequence). The CDR3 sequence is CASSLVAGYREKLFF. The CDR3 nucleotides are TGTGCCAGCAGTTTAGTGGCTGGGTATCGAGAAAAACTGTTTTTT.